The 26 T cell receptor beta chains below all came from one sample that was sequenced in a study of beta chain features in type 1 diabetes. The whole isolated RNA underwent reverse transcription, so sequencing captured expressed TCRB transcripts. The assay was immunoSEQ multiplex PCR, and TCRdb's table has in-frame clones only and misses some. The sample has roughly 150,000 clones, around 10% seen once; the top ten hold around 2%. Sequenced: central memory CD4+ T cells from blood. These receptors were collected from a man aged 18 to 29 in good health.

The rearrangement uses TRBV9 and TRBJ2-5; D call uncertain. Germline CDR1 SGDLS, CDR2 YYNGEE. The V end lost 0 bases, the J end lost 2 bases, and 8 bases lay between the germline ends. CDR3 length equals 14 residues. CDR3 sequence: CASSVAARQETQYF. CDR3 sequence (DNA): TGTGCCAGCAGCGTAGCTGCCAGGCAAGAGACCCAGTACTTC.

V gene TRBV10-3 combines with J gene TRBJ2-3; 7 nucleotides align to TRBD1. CDR1 is ENHRY, CDR2 SYGVKD, per germline. This CDR3 is built from 13 residues. The V and J ends lost 7 bases and 11 bases, in that order; junction bases with no gene match: 12. CDR3 residues: CAINQGSRDRQYF. The CDR3 bases are TGTGCCATCAACCAGGGTAGCCGGGACAGGCAGTATTTT.

J is TRBJ1-2 and V is TRBV7-2, with D uncertain. There are 13 residues in the CDR3. The V gene's germline CDR1 is SGHTA and CDR2 FQGNSA. V shed 5 bases and J shed 4 bases, with 11 bases lying between them. The CDR3 bases are TGTGCCAGCAGCCAAGGAGTCTTCTATGGCTACACCTTC. It yields the protein CASSQGVFYGYTF.

At least ten counts were recorded for this clone. The chain links TRBV10-3 to TRBJ1-1; weak D call: TRBD1 (5 bases). This CDR3 has 14 amino acids. V lost 0 bases and J 10 bases, leaving 15 bases between the germline ends. The germline V gene has CDR1 ENHRY and CDR2 SYGVKD. The CDR3 sequence is CAISESGDRPLAFF. In DNA, the CDR3 is TGTGCCATCAGTGAGTCGGGGGACCGGCCCTTAGCTTTCTTT.

This rearrangement joins TRBV9 to TRBJ2-5; D is possibly TRBD2 (5 bases). The V gene lost 0 bases and the J gene lost 7 bases, with 13 bases spanning the gap. Per germline, CDR1 SGDLS and CDR2 YYNGEE. The CDR3 runs 14 residues. DNA for the CDR3: TGTGCCAGCAGCGTAGGGACTCCTCCGGGGACCCAGTACTTC. The encoded protein is CASSVGTPPGTQYF.

The rearrangement joins TRBV29-1 to TRBJ1-6; no clear D gene. This CDR3 is 13 amino acids long. Per germline, CDR1 SQVTM and CDR2 ANQGSEA. V was pared by 5 bases and J by 4 bases, with 9 bases between. DNA for the CDR3: TGCAGCGTTTTAAAGGATTATAATTCACCCCTCCACTTT. Translating it yields CSVLKDYNSPLHF. Complete variable domain (other parts from reference TRBV29-1 and TRBJ1-6): SAVISQKPSRDICQRGTSLTIQCQVDSQVTMMFWYRQQPGQSLTLIATANQGSEATYESGFVIDKFPISRPNLTFSTLTVSNMSPEDSSIYLCSVLKDYNSPLHFGNGTRLTVT.

The chain uses TRBV10-3 and TRBJ1-5; possible D gene TRBD1, 6 bases. V was clipped by 3 bases and J by 5 bases, with 8 bases between them. There are 13 residues in the CDR3. CDR1 and CDR2 (germline): ENHRY, SYGVKD. The CDR3 protein is CAISEPGDQPQHF. The CDR3 bases are TGTGCCATCAGTGAACCAGGGGATCAGCCCCAGCATTTT.

This clone has more than one count but fewer than ten. The chain couples TRBV7-2 to TRBJ1-1, with TRBD1 matching over 7 bases. The CDR3 is 14 amino acids. The ends lost 6 bases at V and 6 bases at J; junction bases unmatched: 10. Germline CDR1 is SGHTA and CDR2 is FQGNSA. The CDR3 DNA reads as TGTGCCAGCAGTGTTGACAGGGCCACCGCTGAAGCTTTCTTT. Translation: CASSVDRATAEAFF.

This clone has only a few counts. The chain couples TRBV7-9 to TRBJ1-4; 8 nucleotides match TRBD1. Trimming cost V 5 bases and J 7 bases; bases outside gene matches: 3. This CDR3 contains 13 residues. Germline V gene data show CDR1 as SEHNR and CDR2 as FQNEAQ (reference sequence). DNA for the CDR3: TGTGCCAGCAGCGTGACAGGGGCTGAAAAACTGTTTTTT. It yields the protein CASSVTGAEKLFF.

The chain uses TRBV4-2 and TRBJ2-7, with D hard to call. V shed 2 bases and J shed 5 bases, with 4 bases lying between them. Germline-derived CDR1 and CDR2 are LGHNA and YNFKEQ. This CDR3 spans 11 amino acids. In DNA, the CDR3 is TGTGCCAGCAGCCAATTCGACGAGCAGTACTTC. Protein product: CASSQFDEQYF.

The chain joins TRBV4-3 to TRBJ2-1, with TRBD1 as a possible D gene (6 bases). CDR3 size: 15 residues. Germline V lookup: CDR1 LGHNA, CDR2 YSLEER. V was pared by 4 bases and J by 2 bases, with 12 bases between. The CDR3 is CASSLQRTAYNEQFF. The CDR3 nucleotides read TGCGCCAGCAGCCTACAGAGGACAGCCTACAATGAGCAGTTCTTC.

The chain joins TRBV29-1 to TRBJ1-5; no clear D. Trimming removed 0 bases at V and 3 bases at J, with 3 bases between. The CDR3 is made up of 12 amino acids. Germline values: CDR1 SQVTM, CDR2 ANQGSEA. CDR3 DNA sequence: TGCAGCGTTGAAGATACCAATCAGCCCCAGCATTTT. This translates into CSVEDTNQPQHF. Together with reference TRBV29-1 and TRBJ1-5, the CDR3 gives the full variable domain: SAVISQKPSRDICQRGTSLTIQCQVDSQVTMMFWYRQQPGQSLTLIATANQGSEATYESGFVIDKFPISRPNLTFSTLTVSNMSPEDSSIYLCSVEDTNQPQHFGDGTRLSIL.

V and J are TRBV7-2 and TRBJ2-1; D might be TRBD1 (6 bases). There are 13 residues in the CDR3. The germline V and J ends were trimmed by 4 bases and 4 bases, with 8 bases remaining between them. From germline, CDR1 is SGHTA and CDR2 FQGNSA. The CDR3 DNA reads TGTGCCAGCAGCTCCGGACAGTACAATGAGCAGTTCTTC. Translation gives CASSSGQYNEQFF.

This chain links TRBV11-2 with TRBJ1-2; D remains unclear. The CDR3 contains 11 residues. Germline CDR1 SGHAT, CDR2 FQNNGV. Trimming removed 6 bases at V and 1 base at J, with 3 bases between. The CDR3 loop reads CASSFNYGYTF. The CDR3 DNA follows: TGTGCCAGCAGTTTTAACTATGGCTACACCTTC.

This clone has more than one count but fewer than ten. The gene calls are TRBV7-2 and TRBJ2-5; D unresolved. Germline V gene data show CDR1 as SGHTA and CDR2 as FQGNSA. Trimming stripped 5 bases from V and 6 bases from J, with 7 bases between. The CDR3 has 11 residues. The CDR3 coding sequence is TGTGCCAGCAGCACTTGGAAGACCCAGTACTTC. Amino acids: CASSTWKTQYF. Variable domain in full (rest from reference TRBV7-2 and TRBJ2-5): GAGVSQSPSNKVTEKGKDVELRCDPISGHTALYWYRQSLGQGLEFLIYFQGNSAPDKSGLPSDRFSAERTGGSVSTLTIQRTQQEDSAVYLCASSTWKTQYFGPGTRLLVL.

This chain uses TRBV4-2 with TRBJ2-3; TRBD2 is a possible D gene (6 bases). V lost 0 bases and J 1 base, leaving 8 bases between the germline ends. This CDR3 has 15 amino acids. Germline V gene data show CDR1 as LGHNA and CDR2 as YNFKEQ. As DNA, the CDR3 is TGTGCCAGCAGCCAAGAAGGCGGGGGCACAGATACGCAGTATTTT. Residues: CASSQEGGGTDTQYF.

There are a few counts of this clone. This chain links TRBV5-6 with TRBJ1-1, with D perhaps matching TRBD1 (5 bases). The length of the CDR3 is 14 residues. CDR1 is SGHDT, CDR2 YYEEEE, per germline. V lost 4 bases and J lost 3, with 13 bases in between. This CDR3 is CASSARVPYTEAFF. The CDR3 region has the DNA TGTGCCAGCAGCGCCAGGGTTCCGTACACTGAAGCTTTCTTT.

This clone was seen a few times. The V gene is TRBV6-4, the J gene TRBJ2-1; D call uncertain. Trimming stripped 4 bases from V and 5 bases from J, with 15 bases between. Looked up from germline, CDR1 is MRHNA and CDR2 is SNTAGT. CDR3 length: 15 amino acids. The DNA of the CDR3 is TGTGCCAGCAGTGGTCAAGTGGGCTTCAACAATGAGCAGTTCTTC. Residues: CASSGQVGFNNEQFF.

This clone was picked up a small number of times. The chain combines TRBV9 with TRBJ2-3; D is uncertain. V lost 0 bases, J lost 6 bases, and 8 bases lay in between. The CDR3 contains 13 residues. In germline, CDR1 is SGDLS, CDR2 YYNGEE. The CDR3 DNA follows: TGTGCCAGCAGCGTAGACCCTTTGGATACGCAGTATTTT. This translates into CASSVDPLDTQYF.

This clone was seen more than once but under ten times. The chain links TRBV7-9 to TRBJ2-5; TRBD1 matches at 8 bases. Germline assignment: CDR1 SEHNR and CDR2 FQNEAQ (reference sequence). CDR3 length: 14 amino acids. Trimming removed 0 bases from V and 9 bases from J; junction bases left unmatched: 6. The CDR3: CASSLATGAGPQYF. CDR3 in DNA: TGTGCCAGCAGCTTAGCGACAGGGGCCGGGCCCCAGTACTTC.

In regard to this clone: At the DNA level, this CDR3 is encoded by other sequences in the same sample as well. The chain couples TRBV5-1 to TRBJ2-5, with 7 nucleotides matching TRBD1. Germline CDR1 SGHRS, CDR2 YFSETQ. V gave up 3 bases and J gave up 2 bases; unmatched junction bases: 4. This CDR3 comprises 14 residues. CDR3 in amino acids: CASSSGTAQETQYF. The CDR3 DNA follows: TGCGCCAGCAGCTCCGGGACAGCTCAAGAGACCCAGTACTTC.

The J gene is TRBJ1-1, the V gene TRBV28, with a weak D call TRBD1 (6 bases). Germline V gene data show CDR1 as MDHEN and CDR2 as SYDVKM. The V end lost 6 bases, the J end lost 0 bases, and 11 bases lay between the germline ends. The CDR3 runs to 14 residues. Written as DNA, the CDR3 is TGTGCCAGCAGACCGGGACACCTGAACACTGAAGCTTTCTTT. It specifies CASRPGHLNTEAFF.

This clone was seen repeatedly, ten times or more. Other DNA variants within this sample encode the same CDR3. V and J are TRBV5-1 and TRBJ1-5; D is ambiguous. The V end lost 0 bases, the J end lost 5 bases, and 6 bases lay between the germline ends. The CDR3 is 13 residues long. CDR1 and CDR2 (germline): SGHRS, YFSETQ. The CDR3 loop reads CASSLDTDQPQHF. In DNA, the CDR3 is TGCGCCAGCAGCTTGGACACCGATCAGCCCCAGCATTTT.

The table lists this clone with many counts. The chain couples TRBV4-2 to TRBJ1-2, with D uncertain. This CDR3 is built from 15 residues. The V gene's germline CDR1 is LGHNA and CDR2 YNFKEQ. Trimming left V 0 bases short and J 8 bases short, with 16 bases between. CDR3 DNA: TGTGCCAGCAGCCAAGATCCGGCCAGTCTTGGCGGCTACACCTTC. Translated: CASSQDPASLGGYTF.

Ten or more counts support this clone. The rearrangement joins TRBV9 to TRBJ2-1, with D possibly TRBD1 on 5 matching bases. Per the germline V gene, CDR1 is SGDLS and CDR2 is YYNGEE. Trimming shortened V by 4 bases and J by 4 bases, and 9 bases separated the two germline ends. This CDR3 comprises 13 residues. CDR3 protein: CASSTQEYNEQFF. Written as DNA, the CDR3 is TGTGCCAGCAGCACACAGGAATACAATGAGCAGTTCTTC.

This chain joins TRBV21-1 and TRBJ2-7; the listed D gene, TRBD2, was not tested against the DNA. TRBV21-1 is an annotated pseudogene. This CDR3 is 17 amino acids long. The CDR3 is CASSKALEREASYEQYF. CDR3 DNA: TGTGCCAGCAGCAAAGCGCTCGAGCGGGAGGCGTCCTACGAGCAGTACTTC.